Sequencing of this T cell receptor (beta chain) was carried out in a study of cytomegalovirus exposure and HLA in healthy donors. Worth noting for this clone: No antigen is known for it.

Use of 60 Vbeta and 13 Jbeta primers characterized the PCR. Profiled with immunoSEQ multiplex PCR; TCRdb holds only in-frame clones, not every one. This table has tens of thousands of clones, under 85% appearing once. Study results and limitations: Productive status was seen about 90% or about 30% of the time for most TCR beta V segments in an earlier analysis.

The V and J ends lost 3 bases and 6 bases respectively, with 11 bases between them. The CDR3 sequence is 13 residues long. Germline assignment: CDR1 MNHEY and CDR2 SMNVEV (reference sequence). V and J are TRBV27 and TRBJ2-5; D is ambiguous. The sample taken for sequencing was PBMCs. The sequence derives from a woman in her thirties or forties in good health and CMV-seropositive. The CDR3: CASSLTMLKTQYF. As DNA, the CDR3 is TGTGCCAGCAGTTTGACAATGTTGAAGACCCAGTACTTC.